A selection of T cell receptor beta chains follows, all from one sample in a study of technical replicates of blood from a few donors. TCRdb's table, derived via immunoSEQ multiplex PCR, lists solely in-frame clones and lacks some. The sample includes tens of thousands of clones, around 92% seen only once; the top ten take 0.27%. The sample taken for sequencing was T cells isolated from PBMCs. All receptors derive from a human donor in good health. Both conserved end residues are part of each CDR3. The order of the fields is clone size, V gene, CDR3 length, J gene, D gene, CDR3 DNA, CDR3 protein. A D gene is named only where the DNA matches it firmly. Some rows mark clone size as missing; the rest say once, few, many or name a class of expanded clone.

NA	TRBV11-2	12	TRBJ2-7	TRBD1	TGTGCCAGCAGCAGGACAGGGGACGAGCAGTACTTC	CASSRTGDEQYF
once	TRBV5-1	16	TRBJ2-7	NA	TGCGCCAGCAGCCTTCCGGGGGTTCCGAACACCTACGAGCAGTACTTC	CASSLPGVPNTYEQYF
NA	TRBV7-9	19	TRBJ2-4	NA	TGTGCCAGCAGCTTAGGGGAGGCTTGGGGAGGAATAGCCAAAAACATTCAGTACTTC	CASSLGEAWGGIAKNIQYF
NA	TRBV13	14	TRBJ1-1	NA	TGTGCCAGCAGCTACGCGGTAGGGGGAGATGAAGCTTTCTTT	CASSYAVGGDEAFF
NA	TRBV4-1	15	TRBJ2-3	NA	TGCGCCAGCAGCCAAGATCAAGGGGTGGCAGATACGCAGTATTTT	CASSQDQGVADTQYF
NA	TRBV5-6	15	TRBJ2-1	NA	TGTGCCAGCAGCGCTGGGAGTAGGGCCTTTAATGAGCAGTTCTTC	CASSAGSRAFNEQFF
NA	TRBV7-9	15	TRBJ2-1	TRBD2	TGTGCCAGCAGATCCGGGACTAGCTCCTACAATGAGCAGTTCTTC	CASRSGTSSYNEQFF
NA	TRBV29-1	15	TRBJ2-3	TRBD2	TGCAGCGTCGACCTTGCTAGCGGGGGGCATGGTACGCAGTATTTT	CSVDLASGGHGTQYF
NA	TRBV4-2	14	TRBJ1-1	NA	TGTGCCAGCAGCCAAGTAAAGGGAGACACTGAAGCTTTCTTT	CASSQVKGDTEAFF
NA	TRBV7-3	16	TRBJ2-2	TRBD1	TGTGCCAGCAGCCAAAAAGGGACAGGGCGGGACGGGGAGCTGTTTTTT	CASSQKGTGRDGELFF
NA	TRBV28	13	TRBJ1-1	NA	TGTGCCAGCTGGATACCAGGGAACACTGAAGCTTTCTTT	CASWIPGNTEAFF
NA	TRBV4-1	15	TRBJ1-1	NA	TGCGCCAGCAGCCAACCCCAAGGGGATACCACTGAAGCTTTCTTT	CASSQPQGDTTEAFF
NA	TRBV5-1	15	TRBJ2-5	TRBD1	TGCGCCAGCAGCTTGGTTACACAGGGGGGAGAGACCCAGTACTTC	CASSLVTQGGETQYF
NA	TRBV2	15	TRBJ2-1	NA	TGTGCCAGCAGTGAAATCCTGGACAGTTACAATGAGCAGTTCTTC	CASSEILDSYNEQFF
NA	TRBV4-1	19	TRBJ1-3	TRBD1	TGCGCCAGCAGCCAAGTGGGACAGGGGGCTACTGGGCGGAGAAACACCATATATTTT	CASSQVGQGATGRRNTIYF
NA	TRBV28	12	TRBJ2-7	NA	TGTGCCAGCAGTTTTGCGGGGTACGAGCAGTACTTC	CASSFAGYEQYF
NA	TRBV10-3	10	TRBJ1-1	NA	TGTGCCTCCCGGGGACATGAAGCTTTCTTT	CASRGHEAFF
once	TRBV6-5	15	TRBJ2-1	TRBD2	TGTGCCAGCAGTTATAGCGGGAGCTCCTACAATGAGCAGTTCTTC	CASSYSGSSYNEQFF
NA	TRBV6-1	14	TRBJ2-1	NA	TGTGCCAGCCGCCCAGGGGCTAAAACAATGACGCAGTTCTTC	CASRPGAKTMTQFF
NA	TRBV5-1	13	TRBJ2-5	NA	TGCGCCAGCAGCGACCAAACGGGAGAGACCCAGTACTTC	CASSDQTGETQYF
NA	TRBV15	16	TRBJ2-1	TRBD2	TGTGCCACCAGCACCTATCCGGGACTAGCGGGCAATGAGCAGTTCTTC	CATSTYPGLAGNEQFF
NA	TRBV11-2	15	TRBJ1-3	NA	TGTGCCAGCAGCTTCTTGACAGGCTCTGGAAACACCATATATTTT	CASSFLTGSGNTIYF
NA	TRBV6-5	14	TRBJ2-1	NA	TGTGCCAGCAGTTACGGGTCCGGGAAGGATGAGCAGTTCTTC	CASSYGSGKDEQFF
NA	TRBV5-6	15	TRBJ1-2	TRBD1	TGTGCCAGCAGCTCTCCGGGACAGGGGTACTATGGCTACACCTTC	CASSSPGQGYYGYTF
once	TRBV6-4	17	TRBJ2-7	TRBD2	TGTGCCAGCAGGGCCGGGACTAGCGGGAGGGACACCTACGAGCAGTACTTC	CASRAGTSGRDTYEQYF
NA	TRBV6-1	12	TRBJ1-1	NA	TGTGCCAGCAGTGAAGCGGGGCCGAAAGCTTTCTTT	CASSEAGPKAFF
NA	TRBV19	13	TRBJ2-4	NA	TGTGCCAGTAGGGGAATACCGGGAGACATTCAGTACTTC	CASRGIPGDIQYF
NA	TRBV5-1	15	TRBJ2-5	TRBD2	TGCGCCAGCACCCAAGCGGGGGGCTGGGGAGAGACCCAGTACTTC	CASTQAGGWGETQYF
NA	TRBV30	16	TRBJ1-5	TRBD1	TGTGCCTGGAGCGGAACAATCGGGACAGGCAATCAGCCCCAGCATTTT	CAWSGTIGTGNQPQHF
NA	TRBV19	15	TRBJ2-5	TRBD1	TGTGCCAGTAGTATAGAACAGGGGGCTTCAGAGACCCAGTACTTC	CASSIEQGASETQYF
NA	TRBV18	13	TRBJ1-1	NA	TGTGCCAGCTCACCGGGGAGAGGTGCTGAAGCTTTCTTT	CASSPGRGAEAFF
NA	TRBV7-2	14	TRBJ1-3	NA	TGTGCCAGCAGCCCTTTAGGGGCTGGAAACACCATATATTTT	CASSPLGAGNTIYF
NA	TRBV5-4	14	TRBJ2-7	NA	TGTGCCAGCAGCTTGGCCACAGGGCCCTACGAGCAGTACTTC	CASSLATGPYEQYF
NA	TRBV20-1	10	TRBJ1-1	TRBD1	TGCAGTGCTAAGGACAGGGGAGCTTTCTTT	CSAKDRGAFF
NA	TRBV7-8	16	TRBJ2-1	NA	TGTGCCAGCAGTCCACTAGTAGCCAAAGGGTACAATGAGCAGTTCTTC	CASSPLVAKGYNEQFF
NA	TRBV19	15	TRBJ1-2	NA	TGTGCCAGTAGTATTGGGGGGAGTGGGAACTATGGCTACACCTTC	CASSIGGSGNYGYTF
NA	TRBV19	18	TRBJ2-7	TRBD1	TGTGCCAGTAGTATAGATCCATTTAAAATGGGACAGTGGAACGAGCAGTACTTC	CASSIDPFKMGQWNEQYF
NA	TRBV19	15	TRBJ1-1	TRBD1	TGTGCCAGTAGTGTCTCCGGGACAGCGAGGACTGAAGCTTTCTTT	CASSVSGTARTEAFF
once	TRBV5-1	15	TRBJ2-2	NA	TGCGCCAGCAGCATGACACCCTCGAACACCGGGGAGCTGTTTTTT	CASSMTPSNTGELFF
NA	TRBV19	15	TRBJ1-2	TRBD1	TGTGCCAGTAGAGTATCCCGGGACAGGGATTATGGCTACACCTTC	CASRVSRDRDYGYTF
once	TRBV27	16	TRBJ2-3	TRBD2	TGTGCCAGCAGTTTCCTAGCGGACTCTAGCACAGATACGCAGTATTTT	CASSFLADSSTDTQYF
NA	TRBV28	15	TRBJ2-7	NA	TGTGCCAGCAGTTTAGTGGGGGGAGCGTCCTACGAGCAGTACTTC	CASSLVGGASYEQYF
few	TRBV2	14	TRBJ1-5	NA	TGTGCCAGCAGTGAACTCCATAACTATCAGCCCCAGCATTTT	CASSELHNYQPQHF
NA	TRBV15	14	TRBJ1-6	NA	TGTGCCACCAGCAGCCAGGGCGATTTGTCACCCCTCCACTTT	CATSSQGDLSPLHF
NA	TRBV7-9	14	TRBJ2-7	NA	TGTGCCAGCAGGAAAGACAGTAGCTCCTACGAGCAGTACTTC	CASRKDSSSYEQYF
NA	TRBV11-1	13	TRBJ1-3	TRBD1	TGTGCCAGCAGCCCTCGGGACAGCGACACCATATATTTT	CASSPRDSDTIYF
NA	TRBV9	14	TRBJ2-2	TRBD2	TGTGCGAGCGGGGGGGCCTCGAACACCGGGGAGCTGTTTTTT	CASGGASNTGELFF
NA	TRBV5-4	14	TRBJ2-7	TRBD2	TGTGCCAGCAGCTTAGCGGGGGGGGCCTACGAGCAGTACTTC	CASSLAGGAYEQYF